This T cell receptor beta chain stems from a study of blood T cells in healthy people across ages. Germline values: CDR1 DFQATT, CDR2 SNEGSKA (reference sequence). The V end lost 1 base, the J end lost 3 bases, and 10 bases lay between the germline ends. The CDR3 runs 14 residues. A sample-barcoded 5' primer and a J-beta primer mix were used in a second PCR of roughly 7 to 12 cycles. TCRdb reprocessed the 5' RACE reads with MiXCR, giving one entry per CDR3 protein. The data show about 590,000 distinct CDR3 sequences, about 30% seen once. Broader study findings: Expanded clonotype changes were possibly confounded by unknown donor CMV status. Diversity estimates from one million T cells were considered underestimates.

Total RNA amounts of at least 6 micrograms were extracted per sample. Regarding this clonotype: Its antigen remains unidentified.

The sample was blood. The rearrangement uses TRBV20-1 and TRBJ1-5; D uncertain. This sequence was found in a woman over 75 in good health. Written as DNA, the CDR3 is TGCAGTGCTAGAGGGTTGGTCCCCAATCAGCCCCAGCATTTT. Protein product: CSARGLVPNQPQHF.